Listed below are T cell receptor beta chains from one sample, sequenced in a study of Tregs in tolerant kidney transplant recipients. TCRdb's copy holds only in-frame clones and misses some; the assay was immunoSEQ multiplex PCR. The table shows some 74,000 clones, with approximately 90% occurring only once. Sequences were derived from Tregs from blood, sampled before the transplant. These receptors were taken from a human donor who received a combined kidney and bone marrow transplant. Both conserved end residues are part of each CDR3. D genes are given only for firm matches. Clone size is given for some rows only: seen once, a few or many times, or a class if the clone is expanded.

>TRBJ1-5|TRBD1|.|TRBV4-1
CASSQPGGDQPQHF
TGCGCCAGCAGCCAACCAGGGGGCGATCAGCCCCAGCATTTT
>TRBJ2-5|.|.|TRBV18
CASSPSETQYF
TGTGCCAGCTCACCGTCGGAGACCCAGTACTTC
>TRBJ1-4|TRBD1|once|TRBV6-6
CASRNRGSEKLFF
TGTGCCAGCAGGAACAGGGGGTCTGAAAAACTGTTTTTT
>TRBJ1-3|.|.|TRBV5-1
CASSVGATGNTIYF
TGCGCCAGCAGCGTGGGAGCCACAGGAAACACCATATATTTT
>TRBJ2-1|TRBD2|.|TRBV9
CASSVGAGSYNEQFF
TGTGCCAGCAGCGTTGGAGCGGGGTCCTACAATGAGCAGTTCTTC
>TRBJ1-3|.|.|TRBV5-4
CASSLGGNSGNTIYF
TGTGCCAGCAGCTTGGGTGGCAACTCTGGAAACACCATATATTTT
>TRBJ2-1|.|.|TRBV21-1
CASSKSRRTSVNEQFF
TGTGCCAGCAGTAAGTCCCGGAGGACTAGCGTCAATGAGCAGTTCTTC
>TRBJ2-1|.|.|TRBV28
CASSPQGIYEQFF
TGTGCCAGCAGTCCACAGGGTATATATGAGCAGTTCTTC
>TRBJ1-2|.|.|TRBV7-3
CASSPGGSYFGYTF
TGTGCCAGCAGCCCGGGGGGGAGCTACTTTGGCTACACCTTC
>TRBJ2-7|TRBD1|once|TRBV28
CASSLSTGGSYEQYF
TGTGCCAGCAGTTTATCGACAGGGGGGTCCTACGAGCAGTACTTC
>TRBJ1-1|.|.|TRBV5-4
CASSFAGTVNTEAFF
TGTGCCAGCAGCTTTGCGGGGACCGTGAACACTGAAGCTTTCTTT
>TRBJ1-1|.|.|TRBV4-3
CASSRARGMNTEAFF
TGCGCCAGCAGCCGGGCCAGGGGCATGAACACTGAAGCTTTCTTT
>TRBJ2-1|TRBD2|.|TRBV5-6
CASSLLAGDSYNEQFF
TGTGCCAGCAGCTTACTAGCGGGGGACTCCTACAATGAGCAGTTCTTC
>TRBJ2-1|.|medium-sized|TRBV2
CASRLGNEQFF
TGTGCCAGCCGACTAGGGAATGAGCAGTTCTTC
>TRBJ1-1|TRBD1|once|TRBV5-1
CASSLLNRGTEAFF
TGCGCCAGCAGCTTGCTCAACAGGGGGACTGAAGCTTTCTTT
>TRBJ2-1|.|.|TRBV18
CASSPIGSSYNEQFF
TGTGCCAGCTCACCGATCGGGAGCTCCTACAATGAGCAGTTCTTC
>TRBJ2-1|.|.|TRBV18
CASSPLGNRATNEQFF
TGTGCCAGCTCACCACTTGGAAACCGGGCCACAAATGAGCAGTTCTTC
>TRBJ1-2|.|.|TRBV28
CASLEGQNFYGYTF
TGTGCCAGCCTGGAAGGACAGAACTTTTATGGCTACACCTTC
>TRBJ2-5|TRBD1|.|TRBV7-2
CASSFAYRGQETQYF
TGTGCCAGCAGCTTCGCGTACAGGGGCCAAGAGACCCAGTACTTC